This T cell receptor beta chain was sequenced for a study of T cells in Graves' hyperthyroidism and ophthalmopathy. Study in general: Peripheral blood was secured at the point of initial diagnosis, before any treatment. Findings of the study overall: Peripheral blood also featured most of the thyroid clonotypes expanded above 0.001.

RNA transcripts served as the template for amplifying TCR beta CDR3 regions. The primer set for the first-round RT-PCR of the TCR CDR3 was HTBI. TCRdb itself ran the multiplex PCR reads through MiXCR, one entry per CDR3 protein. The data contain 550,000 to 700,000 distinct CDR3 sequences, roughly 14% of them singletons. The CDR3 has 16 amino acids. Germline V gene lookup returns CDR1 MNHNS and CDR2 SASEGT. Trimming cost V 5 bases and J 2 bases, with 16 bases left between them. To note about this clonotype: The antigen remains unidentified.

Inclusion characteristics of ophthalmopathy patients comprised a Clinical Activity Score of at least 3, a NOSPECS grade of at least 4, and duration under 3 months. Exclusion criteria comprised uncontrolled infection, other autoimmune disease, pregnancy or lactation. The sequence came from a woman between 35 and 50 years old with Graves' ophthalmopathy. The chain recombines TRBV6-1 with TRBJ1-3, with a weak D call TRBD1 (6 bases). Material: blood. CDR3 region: CASSPRQGITGNTIYF. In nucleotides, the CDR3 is TGTGCCAGCAGTCCTCGCCAGGGGATAACTGGAAACACCATATATTTT.